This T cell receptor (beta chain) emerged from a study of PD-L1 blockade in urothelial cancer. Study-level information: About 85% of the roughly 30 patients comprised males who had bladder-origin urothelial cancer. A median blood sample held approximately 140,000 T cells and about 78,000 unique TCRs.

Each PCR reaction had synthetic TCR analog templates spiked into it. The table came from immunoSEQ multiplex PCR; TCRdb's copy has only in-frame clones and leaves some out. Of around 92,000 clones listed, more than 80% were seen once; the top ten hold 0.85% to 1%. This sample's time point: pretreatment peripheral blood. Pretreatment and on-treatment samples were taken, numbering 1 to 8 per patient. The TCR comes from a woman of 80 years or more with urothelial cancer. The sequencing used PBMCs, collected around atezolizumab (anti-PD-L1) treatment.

The CDR3 loop is CSASQNEQFF. In DNA form, the CDR3 reads TGCAGTGCTAGCCAAAATGAGCAGTTCTTC. The V and J genes are TRBV20-1 and TRBJ2-1; unclear D gene. The ends were cut back, 3 bases at V and 7 bases at J, with 4 bases in the middle. The CDR3 has 10 residues. Germline V gives CDR1 DFQATT, CDR2 SNEGSKA (reference sequence).